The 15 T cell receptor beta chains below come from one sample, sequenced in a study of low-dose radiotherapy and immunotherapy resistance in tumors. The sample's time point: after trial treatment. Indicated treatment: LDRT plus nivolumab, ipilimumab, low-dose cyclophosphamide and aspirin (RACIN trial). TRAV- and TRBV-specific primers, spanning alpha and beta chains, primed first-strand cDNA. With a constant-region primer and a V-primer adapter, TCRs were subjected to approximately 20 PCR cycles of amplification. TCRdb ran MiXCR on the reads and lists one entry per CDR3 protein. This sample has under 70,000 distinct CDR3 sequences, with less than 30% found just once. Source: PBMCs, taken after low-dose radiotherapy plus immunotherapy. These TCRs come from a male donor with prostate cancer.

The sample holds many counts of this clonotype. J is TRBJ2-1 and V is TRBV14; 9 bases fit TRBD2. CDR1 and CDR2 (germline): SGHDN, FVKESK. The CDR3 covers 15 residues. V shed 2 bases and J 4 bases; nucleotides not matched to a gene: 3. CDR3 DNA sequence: TGTGCCAGCAGCCAAAGGACTAGCGAATACAATGAGCAGTTCTTC. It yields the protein CASSQRTSEYNEQFF.

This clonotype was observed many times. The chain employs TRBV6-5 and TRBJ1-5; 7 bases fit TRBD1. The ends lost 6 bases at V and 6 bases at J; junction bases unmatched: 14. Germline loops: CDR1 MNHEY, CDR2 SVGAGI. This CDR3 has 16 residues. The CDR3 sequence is CASRGLKQGFGQPQHF. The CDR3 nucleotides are TGTGCCAGCAGGGGCCTAAAACAGGGGTTTGGTCAGCCCCAGCATTTT.

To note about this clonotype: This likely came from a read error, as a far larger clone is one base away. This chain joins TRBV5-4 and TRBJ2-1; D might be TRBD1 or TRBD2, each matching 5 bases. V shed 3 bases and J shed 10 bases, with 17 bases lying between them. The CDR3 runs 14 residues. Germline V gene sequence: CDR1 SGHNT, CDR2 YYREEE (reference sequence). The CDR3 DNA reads TGTGCCAGCAGCTCCGGGACGGTTCTCTACGAGCAGTTCTTC. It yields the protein CASSSGTVLYEQFF.

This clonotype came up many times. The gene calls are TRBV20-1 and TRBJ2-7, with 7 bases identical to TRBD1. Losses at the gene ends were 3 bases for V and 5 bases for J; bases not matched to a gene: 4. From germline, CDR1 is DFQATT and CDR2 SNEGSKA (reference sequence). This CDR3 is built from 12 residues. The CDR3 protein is CSARATGHEQYF. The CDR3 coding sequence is TGCAGTGCTAGGGCGACAGGGCACGAGCAGTACTTC.

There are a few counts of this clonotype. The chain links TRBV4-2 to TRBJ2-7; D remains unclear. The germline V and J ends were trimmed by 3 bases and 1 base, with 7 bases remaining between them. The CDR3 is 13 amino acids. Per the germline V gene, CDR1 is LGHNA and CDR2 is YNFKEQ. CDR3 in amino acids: CASSQFPSYEQYF. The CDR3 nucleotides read TGTGCCAGCAGCCAGTTCCCGTCCTACGAGCAGTACTTC.

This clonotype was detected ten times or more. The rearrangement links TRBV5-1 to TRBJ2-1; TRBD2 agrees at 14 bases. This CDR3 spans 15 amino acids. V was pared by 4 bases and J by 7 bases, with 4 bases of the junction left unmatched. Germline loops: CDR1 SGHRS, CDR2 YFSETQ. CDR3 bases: TGCGCCAGCAGCGAGGGACTAGCGGGAGCGAATGAGCAGTTCTTC. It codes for CASSEGLAGANEQFF.

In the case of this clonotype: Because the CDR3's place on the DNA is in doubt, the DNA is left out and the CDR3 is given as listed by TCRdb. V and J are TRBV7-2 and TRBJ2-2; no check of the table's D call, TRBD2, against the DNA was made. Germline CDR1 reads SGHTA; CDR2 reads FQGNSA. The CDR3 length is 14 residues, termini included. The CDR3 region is CASSQQKVGELFFF.

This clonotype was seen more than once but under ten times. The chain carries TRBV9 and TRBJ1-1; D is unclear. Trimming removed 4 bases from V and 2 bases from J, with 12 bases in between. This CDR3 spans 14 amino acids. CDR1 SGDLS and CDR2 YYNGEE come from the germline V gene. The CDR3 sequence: CASSTRTENTEAFF. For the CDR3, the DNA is TGTGCCAGCAGCACCCGGACGGAAAACACTGAAGCTTTCTTT.

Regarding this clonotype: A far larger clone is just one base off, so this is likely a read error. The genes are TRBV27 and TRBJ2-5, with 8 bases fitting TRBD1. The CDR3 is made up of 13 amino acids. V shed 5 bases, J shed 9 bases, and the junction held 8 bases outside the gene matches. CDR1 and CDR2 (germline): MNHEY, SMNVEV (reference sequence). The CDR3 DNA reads TGTGCCAGCAGTCGACAGGGGTCGGAGGCCCAGTACTTC. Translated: CASSRQGSEAQYF.

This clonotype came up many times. This chain's CDR3 is CSARAGQVNTGELFF. CDR3 sequence (DNA): TGCAGTGCTAGGGCGGGACAGGTGAACACCGGGGAGCTGTTTTTT. This chain connects TRBV20-1 to TRBJ2-2; 8 bases agree with TRBD1. Germline CDR1 reads DFQATT; CDR2 reads SNEGSKA (reference sequence). The CDR3 is made up of 15 amino acids. The V gene end was trimmed by 3 bases and the J gene end by 1 base; junction bases not matched to a gene: 4.

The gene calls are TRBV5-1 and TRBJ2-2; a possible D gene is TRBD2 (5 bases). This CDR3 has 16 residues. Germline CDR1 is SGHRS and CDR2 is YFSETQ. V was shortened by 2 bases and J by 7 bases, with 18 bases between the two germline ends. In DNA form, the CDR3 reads TGCGCCAGCAGCTTACCCTTCGGTGTCGGAGGCGGGGAGCTGTTTTTT. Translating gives CASSLPFGVGGGELFF.

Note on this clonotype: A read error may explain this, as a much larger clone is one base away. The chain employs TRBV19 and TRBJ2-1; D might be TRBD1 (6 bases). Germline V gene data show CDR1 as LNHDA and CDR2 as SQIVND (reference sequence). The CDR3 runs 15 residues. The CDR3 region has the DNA TGTGCCAGTAGTTTGGACAGAATGGGCTACAAAGAGCAGTTCTTC. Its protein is CASSLDRMGYKEQFF. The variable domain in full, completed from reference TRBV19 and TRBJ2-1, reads DGGITQSPKYLFRKEGQNVTLSCEQNLNHDAMYWYRQDPGQGLRLIYYSQIVNDFQKGDIAEGYSVSREKKESFPLTVTSAQKNPTAFYLCASSLDRMGYKEQFFGPGTRLTVL.

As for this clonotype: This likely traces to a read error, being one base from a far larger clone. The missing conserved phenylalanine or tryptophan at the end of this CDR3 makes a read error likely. The CDR3 region is CASSLASGPTDTQYL. The CDR3 nucleotides are TGTGCCAGCAGCTTAGCATCTGGGCCGACAGATACGCAGTATTTG. The V gene is TRBV7-9, the J gene TRBJ2-3; D is uncertain. CDR3 length equals 15 residues. Trimming cost V 0 bases and J 3 bases, with 10 bases left between them. Per germline, CDR1 SEHNR and CDR2 FQNEAQ (reference sequence).

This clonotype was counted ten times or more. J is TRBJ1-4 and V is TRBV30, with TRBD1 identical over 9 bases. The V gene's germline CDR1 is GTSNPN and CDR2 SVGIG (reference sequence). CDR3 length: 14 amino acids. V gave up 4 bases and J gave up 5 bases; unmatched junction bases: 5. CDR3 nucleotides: TGTGCCTGGAAACGCGGGACAGGGAATGAAAAACTGTTTTTT. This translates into CAWKRGTGNEKLFF.

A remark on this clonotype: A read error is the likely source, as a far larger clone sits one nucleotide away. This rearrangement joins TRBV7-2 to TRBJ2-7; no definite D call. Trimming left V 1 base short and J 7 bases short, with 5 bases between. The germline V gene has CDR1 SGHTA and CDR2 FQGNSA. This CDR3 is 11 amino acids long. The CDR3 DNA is TGTGCCAGCAGCTTAGGGATTGAGCAGTACTTC. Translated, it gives CASSLGIEQYF. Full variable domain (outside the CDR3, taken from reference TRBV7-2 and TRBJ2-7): GAGVSQSPSNKVTEKGKDVELRCDPISGHTALYWYRQSLGQGLEFLIYFQGNSAPDKSGLPSDRFSAERTGGSVSTLTIQRTQQEDSAVYLCASSLGIEQYFGPGTRLTVT.